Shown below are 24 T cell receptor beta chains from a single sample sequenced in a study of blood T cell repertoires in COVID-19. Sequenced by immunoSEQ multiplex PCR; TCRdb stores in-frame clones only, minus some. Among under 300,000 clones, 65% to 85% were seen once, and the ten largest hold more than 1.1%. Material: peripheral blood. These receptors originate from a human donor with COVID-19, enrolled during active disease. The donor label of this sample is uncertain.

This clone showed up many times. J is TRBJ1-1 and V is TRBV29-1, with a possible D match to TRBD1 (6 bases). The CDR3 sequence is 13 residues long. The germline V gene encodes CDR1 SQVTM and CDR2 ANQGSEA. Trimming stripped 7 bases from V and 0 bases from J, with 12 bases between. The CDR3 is CSAGVGVNTEAFF. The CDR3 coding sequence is TGCAGCGCAGGGGTAGGAGTGAACACTGAAGCTTTCTTT.

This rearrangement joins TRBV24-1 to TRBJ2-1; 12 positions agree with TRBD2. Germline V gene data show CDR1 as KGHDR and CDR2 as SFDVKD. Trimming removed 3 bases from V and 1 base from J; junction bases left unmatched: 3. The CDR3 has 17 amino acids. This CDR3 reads CATSDLGLAGSYNEQFF. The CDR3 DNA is TGTGCCACCAGTGATCTCGGACTAGCGGGATCCTACAATGAGCAGTTCTTC.

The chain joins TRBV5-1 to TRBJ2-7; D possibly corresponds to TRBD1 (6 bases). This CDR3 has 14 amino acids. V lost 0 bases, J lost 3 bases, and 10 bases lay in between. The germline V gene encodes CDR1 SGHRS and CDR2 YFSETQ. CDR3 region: CASSLEGRGYEQYF. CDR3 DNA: TGCGCCAGCAGCTTGGAAGGCAGGGGCTACGAGCAGTACTTC.

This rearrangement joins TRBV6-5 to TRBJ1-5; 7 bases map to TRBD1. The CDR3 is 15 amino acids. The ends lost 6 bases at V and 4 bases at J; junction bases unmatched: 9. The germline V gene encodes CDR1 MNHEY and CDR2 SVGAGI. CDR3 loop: CASRPRQGGNQPQHF. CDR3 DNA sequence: TGTGCCAGCAGACCTCGACAGGGTGGAAATCAGCCCCAGCATTTT.

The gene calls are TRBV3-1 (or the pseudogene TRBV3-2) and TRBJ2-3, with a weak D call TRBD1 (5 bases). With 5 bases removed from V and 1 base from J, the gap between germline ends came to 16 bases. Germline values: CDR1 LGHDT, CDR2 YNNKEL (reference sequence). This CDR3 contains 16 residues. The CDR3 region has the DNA TGTGCCAGCAGCTCACACCACAGGCCCCGCACAGATACGCAGTATTTT. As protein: CASSSHHRPRTDTQYF.

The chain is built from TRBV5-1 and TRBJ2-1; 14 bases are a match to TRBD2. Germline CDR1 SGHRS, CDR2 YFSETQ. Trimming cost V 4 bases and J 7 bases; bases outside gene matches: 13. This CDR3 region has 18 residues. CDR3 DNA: TGCGCCAGCAGCACGCCGCCGGGACTAGCGGGAGTCGTGAATGAGCAGTTCTTC. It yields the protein CASSTPPGLAGVVNEQFF.

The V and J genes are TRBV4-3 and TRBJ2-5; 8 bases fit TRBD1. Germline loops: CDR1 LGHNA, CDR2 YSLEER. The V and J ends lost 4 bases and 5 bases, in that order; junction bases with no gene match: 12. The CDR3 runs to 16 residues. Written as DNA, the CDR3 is TGCGCCAGCAGCCGGCAGAATCAGGGGGCGGGGGAGACCCAGTACTTC. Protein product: CASSRQNQGAGETQYF.

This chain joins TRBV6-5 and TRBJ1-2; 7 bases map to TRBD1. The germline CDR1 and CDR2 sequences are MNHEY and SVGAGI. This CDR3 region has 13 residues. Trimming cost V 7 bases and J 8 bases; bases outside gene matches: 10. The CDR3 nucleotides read TGTGCCAGCAATTCCGGGACAGCGCGAGGCTACACCTTC. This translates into CASNSGTARGYTF.

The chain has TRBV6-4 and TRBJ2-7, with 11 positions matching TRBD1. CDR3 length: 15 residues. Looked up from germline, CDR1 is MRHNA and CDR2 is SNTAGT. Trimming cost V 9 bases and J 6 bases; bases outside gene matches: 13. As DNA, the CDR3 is TGTGCCAGGGTTCGTTCCGGGACAGGGGGGGGCGAGCAGTACTTC. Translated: CARVRSGTGGGEQYF.

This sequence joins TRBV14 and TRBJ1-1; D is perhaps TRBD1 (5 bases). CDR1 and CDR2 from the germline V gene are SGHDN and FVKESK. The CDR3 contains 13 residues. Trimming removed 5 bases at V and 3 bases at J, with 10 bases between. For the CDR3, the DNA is TGTGCCAGCAGCGTGGACATATACACTGAAGCTTTCTTT. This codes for CASSVDIYTEAFF.

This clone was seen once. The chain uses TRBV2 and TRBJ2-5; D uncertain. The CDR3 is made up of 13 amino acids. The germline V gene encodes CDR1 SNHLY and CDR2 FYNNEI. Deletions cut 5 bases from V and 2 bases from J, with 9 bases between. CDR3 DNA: TGTGCCAGCAGTCCCGACTCACAAGAGACCCAGTACTTC. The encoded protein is CASSPDSQETQYF.

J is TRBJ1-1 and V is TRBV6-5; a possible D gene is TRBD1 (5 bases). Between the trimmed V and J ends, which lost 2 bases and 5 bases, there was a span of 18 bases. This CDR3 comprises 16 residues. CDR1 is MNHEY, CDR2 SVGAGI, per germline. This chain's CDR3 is CASSYPSTATGTEAFF. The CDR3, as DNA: TGTGCCAGCAGTTACCCCTCGACAGCCACTGGGACTGAAGCTTTCTTT.

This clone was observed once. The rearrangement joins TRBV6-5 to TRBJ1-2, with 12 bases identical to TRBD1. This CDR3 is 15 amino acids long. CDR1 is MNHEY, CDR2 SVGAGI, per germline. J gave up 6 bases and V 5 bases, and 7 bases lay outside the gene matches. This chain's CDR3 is CASSSRDRGRHGYTF. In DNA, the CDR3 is TGTGCCAGCAGTAGCCGGGACAGGGGGCGGCATGGCTACACCTTC.

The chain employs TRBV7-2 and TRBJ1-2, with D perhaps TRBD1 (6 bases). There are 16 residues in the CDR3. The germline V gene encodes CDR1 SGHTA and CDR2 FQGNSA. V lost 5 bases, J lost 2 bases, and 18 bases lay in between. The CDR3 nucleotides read TGTGCCAGCAGCCCGAATACCGGGGGGCAGAACTATGGCTACACCTTC. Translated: CASSPNTGGQNYGYTF.

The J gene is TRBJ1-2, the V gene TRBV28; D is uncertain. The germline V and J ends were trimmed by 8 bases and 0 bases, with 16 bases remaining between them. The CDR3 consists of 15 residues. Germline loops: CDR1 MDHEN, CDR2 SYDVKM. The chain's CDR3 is CASRKVVGANYGYTF. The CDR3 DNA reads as TGTGCCAGCCGAAAAGTTGTGGGAGCTAACTATGGCTACACCTTC.

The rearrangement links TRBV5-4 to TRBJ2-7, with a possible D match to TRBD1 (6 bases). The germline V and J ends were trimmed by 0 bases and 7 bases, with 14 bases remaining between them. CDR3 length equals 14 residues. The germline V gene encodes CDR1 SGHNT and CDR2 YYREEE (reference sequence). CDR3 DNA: TGTGCCAGCAGCTTGGGACAGGACCCCTGGGAGCAGTACTTC. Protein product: CASSLGQDPWEQYF.

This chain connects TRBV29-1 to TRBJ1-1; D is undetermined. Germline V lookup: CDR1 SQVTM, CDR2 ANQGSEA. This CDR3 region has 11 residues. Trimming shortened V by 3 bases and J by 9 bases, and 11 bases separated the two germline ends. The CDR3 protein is CSVDRGGKAFF. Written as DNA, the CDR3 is TGCAGCGTTGACCGGGGAGGGAAAGCTTTCTTT.

For the CDR3, the DNA is TGTGCCAGCAGCCCTAACAGGGTTGCCCACGAGCAGTACTTC. This codes for CASSPNRVAHEQYF. This chain links TRBV11-2 with TRBJ2-7, with D possibly being TRBD1 (6 bases). Deletions cut 5 bases from V and 5 bases from J, with 16 bases between. The CDR3 is 14 amino acids. Germline loops: CDR1 SGHAT, CDR2 FQNNGV.

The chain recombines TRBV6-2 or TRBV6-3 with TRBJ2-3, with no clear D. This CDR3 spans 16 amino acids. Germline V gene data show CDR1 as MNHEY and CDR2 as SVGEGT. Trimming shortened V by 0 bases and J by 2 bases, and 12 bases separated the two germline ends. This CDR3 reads CASSYSVAPYTDTQYF. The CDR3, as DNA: TGTGCCAGCAGTTACTCAGTTGCGCCTTACACAGATACGCAGTATTTT.

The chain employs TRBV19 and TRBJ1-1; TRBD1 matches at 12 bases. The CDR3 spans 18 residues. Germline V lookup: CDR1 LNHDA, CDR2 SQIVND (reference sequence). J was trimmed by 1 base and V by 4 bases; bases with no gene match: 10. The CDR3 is CASSRTGTGGAKNTEAFF. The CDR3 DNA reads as TGTGCCAGTAGTAGGACCGGGACAGGGGGCGCGAAGAACACTGAAGCTTTCTTT.

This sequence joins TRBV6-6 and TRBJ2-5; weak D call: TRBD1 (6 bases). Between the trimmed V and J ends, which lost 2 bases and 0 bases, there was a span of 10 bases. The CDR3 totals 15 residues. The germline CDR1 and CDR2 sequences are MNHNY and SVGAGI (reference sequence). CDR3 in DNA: TGTGCCAGCAGTTACGGTCAGGGGAACCAAGAGACCCAGTACTTC. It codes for CASSYGQGNQETQYF.

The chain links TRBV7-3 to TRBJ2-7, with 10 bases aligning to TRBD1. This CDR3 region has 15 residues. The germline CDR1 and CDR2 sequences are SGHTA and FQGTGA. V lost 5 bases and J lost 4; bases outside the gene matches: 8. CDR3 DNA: TGTGCCAGCAGCAAAGGACAGGGGGAACAATACGAGCAGTACTTC. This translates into CASSKGQGEQYEQYF. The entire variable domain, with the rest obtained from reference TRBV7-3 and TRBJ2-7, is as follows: GAGVSQTPSNKVTEKGKYVELRCDPISGHTALYWYRQSLGQGPEFLIYFQGTGAADDSGLPNDRFFAVRPEGSVSTLKIQRTERGDSAVYLCASSKGQGEQYEQYFGPGTRLTVT.

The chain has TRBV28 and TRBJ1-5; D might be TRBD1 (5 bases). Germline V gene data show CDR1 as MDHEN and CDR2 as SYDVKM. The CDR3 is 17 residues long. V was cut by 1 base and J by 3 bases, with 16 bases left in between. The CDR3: CASSLSSVDSNNQPQHF. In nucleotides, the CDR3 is TGTGCCAGCAGTTTATCGTCCGTTGACAGTAACAATCAGCCCCAGCATTTT.

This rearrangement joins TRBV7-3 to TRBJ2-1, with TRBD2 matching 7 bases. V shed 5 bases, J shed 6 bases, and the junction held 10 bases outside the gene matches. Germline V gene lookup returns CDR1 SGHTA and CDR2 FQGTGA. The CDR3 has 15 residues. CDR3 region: CASSRERLAVNEQFF. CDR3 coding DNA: TGTGCCAGCAGCCGAGAAAGACTAGCCGTCAATGAGCAGTTCTTC.